A selection of T cell receptor beta chains follows, all from one sample in a study of cytomegalovirus exposure and HLA in healthy donors. Sequencing used immunoSEQ multiplex PCR; TCRdb keeps in-frame clones, though not all of them. The table includes some 110,000 clones, 73% detected once. The sample taken for sequencing was PBMCs. All receptors derive from a woman aged 25-40 years in good health and CMV-seronegative. The conserved cysteine and the conserved F or W are not part of the CDR3 here. Some rows have no size entry. The others give once, few or many, or a class for an expanded clone.

j_gene	abundance	v_gene	CDR3aa
TRBJ1-1	NA	TRBV7-8	ASSHRRMTQGTEAF
TRBJ2-3	few	TRBV9	ASSVGVSSSDTQY
TRBJ2-3	NA	TRBV9	ASGTSGWGETQY
TRBJ1-3	NA	TRBV19	ATQGAVGNTIY
TRBJ2-1	NA	TRBV27	ASSFDRGSPGAGWNEQF
TRBJ2-2	NA	TRBV7-9	ASSFHTVPSNTGELF
TRBJ1-1	NA	TRBV25-1	ASSEPPSTGGTEAF
TRBJ2-3	NA	TRBV6-6	ASSYSGTGSDTQY
TRBJ1-6	NA	TRBV27	ASSYNSNSPLH
TRBJ2-4	NA	TRBV19	ATETGTRNIQY
TRBJ1-2	NA	TRBV6-5	ASSYSGRGYT